These 9 T cell receptor beta chains were all obtained from the same sample, sequenced in a study of T-cell memory formation after mild COVID-19 (dated by TCRdb to 2020 to 2022). Library generation was performed with 5' RACE. Sequencing used an Illumina NovaSeq 6000. TCRdb applied fastp at Q25 and MiXCR to the public reads, then kept only in-frame beta chains. Entries are consolidated by CDR3 protein sequence, retaining the most common genes and DNA. This sample lists over 300,000 distinct CDR3 sequences; roughly 19% were detected once. The ten largest clonotypes hold roughly 21% of the sample. Material: PBMCs or a T cell subset sorted from them (not recorded which). Receptor source: a man aged 18 to 30 who had mild COVID-19 (a few samples of this study predate the infection). The sample titles of this study are shuffled in the database, so cell type and time point are left out; the donor was told from shared clones.

This chain connects TRBV20-1 to TRBJ2-1; possibly TRBD1 or TRBD2 for D (5 bases each). The CDR3 is made up of 15 amino acids. Germline V lookup: CDR1 DFQATT, CDR2 SNEGSKA (reference sequence). V lost 5 bases and J 1 base, leaving 15 bases between the germline ends. The CDR3 reads CSARWDRQSYNEQFF. CDR3 sequence (DNA): TGCAGTGCTCGATGGGACCGCCAGTCCTACAATGAGCAGTTCTTC.

This clonotype was seen more than once but under ten times. The chain couples TRBV7-9 to TRBJ1-6; TRBD1 matches at 9 bases. The trim removed 5 bases at V and 9 bases at J, leaving 11 bases unmatched. CDR1 and CDR2 (germline): SEHNR, FQNEAQ (reference sequence). The CDR3 sequence is 16 residues long. The CDR3 nucleotides read TGTGCCAGCAGCCCGGACAGGGGAGGCCTAACTTCACCCCTCCACTTT. This sequence encodes CASSPDRGGLTSPLHF. Filled out from reference TRBV7-9 and TRBJ1-6, the complete variable domain reads DTGVSQNPRHKITKRGQNVTFRCDPISEHNRLYWYRQTLGQGPEFLTYFQNEAQLEKSRLLSDRFSAERPKGSFSTLEIQRTEQGDSAMYLCASSPDRGGLTSPLHFGNGTRLTVT.

A few counts support this clonotype. The chain uses TRBV6-6 and TRBJ1-2, with 9 bases fitting TRBD1. Losses at the gene ends were 4 bases for V and 6 bases for J; bases not matched to a gene: 6. In germline, CDR1 is MNHNY, CDR2 SVGAGI (reference sequence). This CDR3 has 14 residues. The DNA for the CDR3 is TGTGCCAGCAGTTGGGCTACAGGGGGCGATGGCTACACCTTC. Its protein is CASSWATGGDGYTF.

This clonotype occurred a few times. This rearrangement joins TRBV5-1 to TRBJ2-7; no clear D. CDR3 size: 15 residues. CDR1 is SGHRS, CDR2 YFSETQ, per germline. V was pared by 4 bases and J by 2 bases, with 16 bases between. The CDR3 loop reads CASSADPSATYEQYF. In DNA, the CDR3 is TGCGCCAGCAGCGCTGACCCCTCGGCGACCTACGAGCAGTACTTC. Full variable domain (outside the CDR3, taken from reference TRBV5-1 and TRBJ2-7): KAGVTQTPRYLIKTRGQQVTLSCSPISGHRSVSWYQQTPGQGLQFLFEYFSETQRNKGNFPGRFSGRQFSNSRSEMNVSTLELGDSALYLCASSADPSATYEQYFGPGTRLTVT.

The chain couples TRBV2 to TRBJ1-5; 11 bases align to TRBD1. The CDR3 covers 14 residues. V lost 6 bases, J lost 7 bases, and 5 bases stayed unmatched. In germline, CDR1 is SNHLY, CDR2 FYNNEI. CDR3 in DNA: TGTGCCAGCAGCTGGGGACAGGGGGAACAGCCCCAGCATTTT. Translating gives CASSWGQGEQPQHF.

This sequence joins TRBV5-1 and TRBJ2-1; 7 bases match TRBD2. The V and J ends lost 4 bases and 12 bases, in that order; junction bases with no gene match: 16. This CDR3 region has 15 residues. Germline lookup yields CDR1 SGHRS and CDR2 YFSETQ. The CDR3 protein is CASSGEGSRSLRQFF. The DNA of the CDR3 is TGCGCCAGCAGCGGGGAGGGGAGCAGGTCCCTCCGGCAGTTCTTC.

The V gene is TRBV3-1, the J gene TRBJ1-6; D unclear. Germline CDR1 reads LGHDT; CDR2 reads YNNKEL (reference sequence). Between the trimmed V and J ends, which lost 0 bases and 7 bases, there was a span of 10 bases. The CDR3 spans 15 residues. The CDR3 reads CASSQEGRGNSPLHF. In DNA form, the CDR3 reads TGTGCCAGCAGCCAAGAGGGGAGAGGCAATTCACCCCTCCACTTT. Complete variable domain (other parts from reference TRBV3-1 and TRBJ1-6): DTAVSQTPKYLVTQMGNDKSIKCEQNLGHDTMYWYKQDSKKFLKIMFSYNNKELIINETVPNRFSPKSPDKAHLNLHINSLELGDSAVYFCASSQEGRGNSPLHFGNGTRLTVT.

In this sample, this clonotype turned up a few times. The chain links TRBV29-1 to TRBJ2-3; maybe TRBD2 (7 bases). This CDR3 is 13 amino acids long. V was cut by 1 base and J by 9 bases, with 14 bases left in between. The germline gives CDR1 SQVTM, CDR2 ANQGSEA. CDR3: CSVEARGAATQYF. Written as DNA, the CDR3 is TGCAGCGTTGAAGCCCGGGGGGCGGCAACGCAGTATTTT.

The chain couples TRBV25-1 to TRBJ2-7, with 10 bases matching TRBD1. The CDR3 has 15 residues. V lost 2 bases, J lost 3 bases, and 4 bases stayed unmatched. Per germline, CDR1 MGHDK and CDR2 SYGVNS. In DNA, the CDR3 is TGTGCCAGCAGTGAACCGGGACAGGGGAGCTACGAGCAGTACTTC. Amino acid sequence: CASSEPGQGSYEQYF.